This record covers a single TCR beta chain. The antigen is undetermined. Through template switching, a universal primer site was introduced, and the cDNA contained unique molecular identifiers. TCRdb redid the calling of the 5' RACE reads with MiXCR, one entry per CDR3 protein. The table has 690,000 or so distinct CDR3 sequences, more than 6.5% seen once. This specimen belongs to a study of identical twins. Points from the study as a whole: Weaker excess twin sharing was observed in beta out-of-frame sequences. Conclusions came from cross-sectional statistical analysis, not from following the same donors.

The germline gives CDR1 LNHNV, CDR2 YYDKDF (reference sequence). This CDR3 spans 12 amino acids. V lost 9 bases and J lost 7, with 14 bases in between. This sample was shared with a second study, whose subject was yellow fever vaccine responses in identical twins. Per that study: Reported findings indicate that twins' vaccine T cell responses seemed partially convergent, partially personalized.

The receptor was derived from a woman younger than 35 in good health. The chain carries TRBV15 and TRBJ2-3, with unresolved D. What was sequenced was PBMCs. The DNA of the CDR3 is TGTGCCACAACCTTGGCCGGACATACGCAGTATTTT. Translation gives CATTLAGHTQYF.